The clone carrying this T cell receptor (beta chain) was seen a few times. Its antigen remains unidentified. TCRdb redid the calling of the reads with MiXCR, one entry per CDR3 protein. This table has tens of thousands of distinct CDR3 sequences, roughly 20% appearing once. V was trimmed by 3 bases and J by 5 bases, leaving 15 bases between them. This CDR3 is 15 amino acids long. The germline CDR1 and CDR2 sequences are SGHAT and FQNNGV. This sample was taken from a study of T cell repertoires in cytomegalovirus infection. Study-wide context: CMV infection and matching HLA type were both indicated by public TCR beta signatures.

Whole-study results and caveats: The ex vivo response was dominated by HLA-C-restricted CMV-specific TCR beta clonotypes. Based on cumulative public TCR beta family frequency, carriers of CMV plus the relevant HLA were identified.

The specimen was CD8+ T cells from cultured PBMCs, collected from culture after CMV antigen stimulation. The chain is built from TRBV11-2 and TRBJ2-3; the D gene could be TRBD1 or TRBD2 (6 bases each). The sequence was collected from a human donor in good health (CMV status not recorded). Some clones in this sample may be carry-over from other donors' samples. In nucleotides, the CDR3 is TGTGCCAGCAGCTTCCGGGGGAGAGGGGGAGATACGCAGTATTTT. It is translated as CASSFRGRGGDTQYF.